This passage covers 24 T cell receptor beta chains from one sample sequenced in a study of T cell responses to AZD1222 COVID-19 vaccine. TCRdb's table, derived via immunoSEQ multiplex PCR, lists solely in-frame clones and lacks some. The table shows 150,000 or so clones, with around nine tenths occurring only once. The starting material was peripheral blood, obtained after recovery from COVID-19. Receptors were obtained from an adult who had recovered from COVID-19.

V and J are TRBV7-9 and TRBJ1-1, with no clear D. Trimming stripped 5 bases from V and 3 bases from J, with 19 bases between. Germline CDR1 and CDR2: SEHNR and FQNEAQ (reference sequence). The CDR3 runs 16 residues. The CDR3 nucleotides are TGTGCCAGCAGCCTACCCCCGGGAGAGGGAGACACTGAAGCTTTCTTT. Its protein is CASSLPPGEGDTEAFF.

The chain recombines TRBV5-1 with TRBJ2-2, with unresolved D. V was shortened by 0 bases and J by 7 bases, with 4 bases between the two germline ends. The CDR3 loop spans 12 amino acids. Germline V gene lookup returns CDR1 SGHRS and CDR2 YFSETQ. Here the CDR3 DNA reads TGCGCCAGCAGCTTGGTCCTCGGGGAGCTGTTTTTT. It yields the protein CASSLVLGELFF.

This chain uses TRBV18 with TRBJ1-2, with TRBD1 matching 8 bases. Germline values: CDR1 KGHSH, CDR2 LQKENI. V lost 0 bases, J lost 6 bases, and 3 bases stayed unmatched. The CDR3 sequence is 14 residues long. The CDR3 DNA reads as TGTGCCAGCTCACCACCGATGACAGGGGATGGCTACACCTTC. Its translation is CASSPPMTGDGYTF.

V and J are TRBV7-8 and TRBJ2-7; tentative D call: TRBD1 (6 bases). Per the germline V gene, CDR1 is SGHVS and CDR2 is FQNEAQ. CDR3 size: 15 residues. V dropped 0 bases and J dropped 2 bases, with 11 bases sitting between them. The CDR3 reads CASSLAFRTAYEQYF. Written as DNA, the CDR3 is TGTGCCAGCAGCTTAGCGTTTAGGACAGCCTACGAGCAGTACTTC.

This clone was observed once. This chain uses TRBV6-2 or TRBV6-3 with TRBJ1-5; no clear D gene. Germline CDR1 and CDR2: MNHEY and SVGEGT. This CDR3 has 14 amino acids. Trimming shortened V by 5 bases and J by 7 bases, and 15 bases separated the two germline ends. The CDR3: CASSDRAGYQPQHF. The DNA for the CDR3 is TGTGCCAGCAGTGACCGAGCTGGGTACCAGCCCCAGCATTTT.

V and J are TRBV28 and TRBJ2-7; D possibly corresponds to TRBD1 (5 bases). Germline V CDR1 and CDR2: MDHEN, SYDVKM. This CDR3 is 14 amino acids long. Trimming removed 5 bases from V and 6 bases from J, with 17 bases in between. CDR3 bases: TGTGCCAGCAGTCCTCCCCCAGGGTCCCTCGAGCAGTACTTC. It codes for CASSPPPGSLEQYF.

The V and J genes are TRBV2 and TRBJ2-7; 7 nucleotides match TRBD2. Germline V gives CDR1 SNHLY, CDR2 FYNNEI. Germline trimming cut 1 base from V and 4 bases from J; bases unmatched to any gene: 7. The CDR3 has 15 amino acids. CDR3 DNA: TGTGCCAGCAGTGAAGAAGGACTAGGGCTATACGAGCAGTACTTC. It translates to CASSEEGLGLYEQYF. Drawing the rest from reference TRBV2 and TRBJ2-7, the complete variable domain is EPEVTQTPSHQVTQMGQEVILRCVPISNHLYFYWYRQILGQKVEFLVSFYNNEISEKSEIFDDQFSVERPDGSNFTLKIRSTKLEDSAMYFCASSEEGLGLYEQYFGPGTRLTVT.

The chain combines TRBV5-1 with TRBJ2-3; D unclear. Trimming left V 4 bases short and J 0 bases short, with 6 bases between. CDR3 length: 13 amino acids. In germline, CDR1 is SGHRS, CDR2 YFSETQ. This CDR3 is CASSLLSTDTQYF. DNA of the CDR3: TGCGCCAGCAGCCTCTTAAGCACAGATACGCAGTATTTT.

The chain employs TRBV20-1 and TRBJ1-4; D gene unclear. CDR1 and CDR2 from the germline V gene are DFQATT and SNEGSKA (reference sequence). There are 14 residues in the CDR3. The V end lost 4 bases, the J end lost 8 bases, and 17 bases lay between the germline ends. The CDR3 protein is CSATDRGWREKLFF. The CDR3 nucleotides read TGCAGTGCTACTGACCGCGGATGGCGAGAAAAACTGTTTTTT.

CDR3 sequence reads: CSATGLHEQYF. Written as DNA, the CDR3 is TGCAGTGCCACGGGACTCCACGAGCAGTACTTC. The chain combines TRBV20-1 with TRBJ2-7, with D maybe TRBD2 (6 bases). Germline CDR1 DFQATT, CDR2 SNEGSKA (reference sequence). The CDR3 has 11 amino acids. The V gene lost 6 bases and the J gene lost 5 bases, with 11 bases spanning the gap.

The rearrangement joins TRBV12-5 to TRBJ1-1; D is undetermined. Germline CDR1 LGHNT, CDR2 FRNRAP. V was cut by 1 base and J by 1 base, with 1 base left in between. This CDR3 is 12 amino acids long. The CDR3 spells CASGLANTEAFF. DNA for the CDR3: TGTGCTAGTGGTTTGGCGAACACTGAAGCTTTCTTT.

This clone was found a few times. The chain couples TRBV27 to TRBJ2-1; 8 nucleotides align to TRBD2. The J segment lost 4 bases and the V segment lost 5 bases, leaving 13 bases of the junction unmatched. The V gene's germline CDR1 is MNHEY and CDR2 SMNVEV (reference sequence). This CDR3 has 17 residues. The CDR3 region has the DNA TGTGCCAGCAGTCCAGGACTAGCAGGGAAACTATACAATGAGCAGTTCTTC. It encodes CASSPGLAGKLYNEQFF.

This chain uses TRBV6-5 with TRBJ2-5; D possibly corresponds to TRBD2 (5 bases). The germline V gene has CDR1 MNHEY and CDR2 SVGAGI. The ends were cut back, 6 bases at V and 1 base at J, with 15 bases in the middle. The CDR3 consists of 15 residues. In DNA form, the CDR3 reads TGTGCCAGCAGAAGCCCCCTCGGAGGCCAAGAGACCCAGTACTTC. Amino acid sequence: CASRSPLGGQETQYF.

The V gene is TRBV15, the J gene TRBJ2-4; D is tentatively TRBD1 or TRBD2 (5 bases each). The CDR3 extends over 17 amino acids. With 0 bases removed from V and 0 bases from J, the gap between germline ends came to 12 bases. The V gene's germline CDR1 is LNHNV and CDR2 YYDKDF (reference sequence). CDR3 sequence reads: CATSRDRGSLAKNIQYF. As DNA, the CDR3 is TGTGCCACCAGCAGAGATCGGGGCAGTCTAGCCAAAAACATTCAGTACTTC.

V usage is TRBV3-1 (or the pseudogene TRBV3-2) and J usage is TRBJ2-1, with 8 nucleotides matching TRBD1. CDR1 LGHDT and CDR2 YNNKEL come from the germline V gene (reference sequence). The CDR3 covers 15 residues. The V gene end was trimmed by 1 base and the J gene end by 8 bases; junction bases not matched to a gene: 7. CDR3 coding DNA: TGTGCCAGCAGCCAAGGCAGGGGGCGCGGCGATGAGCAGTTCTTC. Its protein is CASSQGRGRGDEQFF.

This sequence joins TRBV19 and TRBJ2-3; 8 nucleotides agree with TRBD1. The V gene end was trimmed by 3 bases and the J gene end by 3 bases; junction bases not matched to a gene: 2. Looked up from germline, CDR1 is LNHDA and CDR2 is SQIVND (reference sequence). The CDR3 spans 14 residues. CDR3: CASSITGGTDTQYF. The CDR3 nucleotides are TGTGCCAGTAGTATCACAGGGGGTACAGATACGCAGTATTTT.

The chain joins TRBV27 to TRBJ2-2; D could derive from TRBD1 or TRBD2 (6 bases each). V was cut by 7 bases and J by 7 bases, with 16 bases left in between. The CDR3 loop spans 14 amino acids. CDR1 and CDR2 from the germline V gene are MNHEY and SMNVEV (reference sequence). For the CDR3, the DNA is TGTGCCAGCACCTTATCGGGGGCGGGCGGGGAGCTGTTTTTT. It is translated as CASTLSGAGGELFF.

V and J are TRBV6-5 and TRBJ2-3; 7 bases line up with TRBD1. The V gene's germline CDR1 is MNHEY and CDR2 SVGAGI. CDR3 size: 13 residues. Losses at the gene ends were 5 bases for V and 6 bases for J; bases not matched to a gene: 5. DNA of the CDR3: TGTGCCAGCAGTAGAGGGGGCGCCGATACGCAGTATTTT. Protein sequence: CASSRGGADTQYF.

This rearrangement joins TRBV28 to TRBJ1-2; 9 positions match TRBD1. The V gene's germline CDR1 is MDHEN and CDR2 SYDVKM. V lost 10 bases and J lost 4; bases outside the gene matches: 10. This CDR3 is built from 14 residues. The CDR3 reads CATIGTGKIYGYTF. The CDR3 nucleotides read TGTGCCACCATCGGGACAGGGAAAATCTATGGCTACACCTTC.

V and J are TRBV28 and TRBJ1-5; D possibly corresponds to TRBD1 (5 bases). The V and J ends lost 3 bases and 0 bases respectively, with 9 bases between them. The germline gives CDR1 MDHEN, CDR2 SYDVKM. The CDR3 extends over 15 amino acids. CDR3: CASSFPGNSNQPQHF. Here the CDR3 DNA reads TGTGCCAGCAGTTTCCCAGGGAATAGCAATCAGCCCCAGCATTTT.

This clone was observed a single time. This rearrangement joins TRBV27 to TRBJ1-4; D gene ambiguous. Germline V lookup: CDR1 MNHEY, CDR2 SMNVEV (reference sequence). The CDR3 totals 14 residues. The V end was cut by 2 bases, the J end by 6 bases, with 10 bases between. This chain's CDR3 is CASSLRRRDEKLFF. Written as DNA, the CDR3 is TGTGCCAGCAGTTTAAGACGAAGGGATGAAAAACTGTTTTTT.

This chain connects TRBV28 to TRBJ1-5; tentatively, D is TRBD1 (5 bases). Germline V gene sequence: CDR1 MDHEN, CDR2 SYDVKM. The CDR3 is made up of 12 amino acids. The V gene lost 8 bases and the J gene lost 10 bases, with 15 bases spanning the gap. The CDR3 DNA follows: TGTGCCAGCGAGAGGGGTCGCAACCCCCAGCATTTT. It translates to CASERGRNPQHF.

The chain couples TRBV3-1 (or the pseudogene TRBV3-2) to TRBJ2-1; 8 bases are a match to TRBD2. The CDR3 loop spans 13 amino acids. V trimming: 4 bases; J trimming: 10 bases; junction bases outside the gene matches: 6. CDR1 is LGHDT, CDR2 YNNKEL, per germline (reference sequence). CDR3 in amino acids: CASSLSGGIEQFF. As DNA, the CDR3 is TGTGCCAGCAGCCTATCGGGAGGGATAGAGCAGTTCTTC.

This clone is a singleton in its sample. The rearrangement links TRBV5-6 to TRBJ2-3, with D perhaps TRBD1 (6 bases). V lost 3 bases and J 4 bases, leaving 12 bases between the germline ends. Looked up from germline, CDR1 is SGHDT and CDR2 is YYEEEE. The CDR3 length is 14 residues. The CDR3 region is CASSSAGVADTQYF. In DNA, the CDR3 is TGTGCCAGCAGCTCGGCAGGGGTCGCAGATACGCAGTATTTT. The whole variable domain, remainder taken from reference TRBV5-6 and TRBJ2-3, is DAGVTQSPTHLIKTRGQQVTLRCSPKSGHDTVSWYQQALGQGPQFIFQYYEEEERQRGNFPDRFSGHQFPNYSSELNVNALLLGDSALYLCASSSAGVADTQYFGPGTRLTVL.